Listed below are T cell receptor beta chains from one sample, sequenced in a study of blood T cell repertoires in COVID-19. The repertoire was sequenced with immunoSEQ multiplex PCR; TCRdb's copy has only in-frame clones and lacks some. The sample holds roughly 340,000 clones; approximately 91% are singletons and the top ten take just under 7.5%. The sequenced sample consisted of peripheral blood. The receptors come from a woman in her seventies with COVID-19, enrolled during active disease. Each CDR3 is given with its conserved first and last residue. Each record gives: D gene, V gene, J gene, clone size, CDR3 DNA, CDR3 protein. D genes are given only for firm matches. The listing skips clone size in some rows; elsewhere it reads once, few, many or a size class.

D: NA
V: TRBV28
J: TRBJ1-2
size: NA
DNA: TGTGCCAGCAGTTTAAGGGGCTATGGCTACACCTTC
CDR3: CASSLRGYGYTF

D: NA
V: TRBV10-3
J: TRBJ1-2
size: NA
DNA: TGTGCCATCAGTGGGCAGGTGGTCGGCTACACCTTC
CDR3: CAISGQVVGYTF

D: NA
V: TRBV6-2/TRBV6-3
J: TRBJ2-7
size: NA
DNA: TGTGCCAGCAGCCACAGGGTAGGCGAGCAGTACTTC
CDR3: CASSHRVGEQYF

D: NA
V: TRBV2
J: TRBJ2-1
size: NA
DNA: TGTGCCAGCACCGAACTCCGAGGGAATGAGCAGTTCTTC
CDR3: CASTELRGNEQFF

D: TRBD1
V: TRBV18
J: TRBJ1-4
size: NA
DNA: TGTGCCAGCTCACGTGCCCCGGGACAGCCCAATGAAAAACTGTTTTTT
CDR3: CASSRAPGQPNEKLFF

D: NA
V: TRBV30
J: TRBJ2-3
size: NA
DNA: TGTGCCTGGAGTGTCGCGGGAAACGCCGGTACGCAGTATTTT
CDR3: CAWSVAGNAGTQYF

D: TRBD1
V: TRBV28
J: TRBJ2-3
size: NA
DNA: TGTGCCAGCAGCCGGGACAGGGGAGGTACAGATACGCAGTATTTT
CDR3: CASSRDRGGTDTQYF

D: NA
V: TRBV2
J: TRBJ1-2
size: NA
DNA: TGTGCCAGCAGTGCCAGGGAGGGGAACTATGGCTACACCTTC
CDR3: CASSAREGNYGYTF

D: NA
V: TRBV5-1
J: TRBJ2-7
size: NA
DNA: TGCGCCAGCAGCTTTGACTCTCAGGAGGCCGAGCAGTACTTC
CDR3: CASSFDSQEAEQYF

D: NA
V: TRBV6-5
J: TRBJ2-5
size: many
DNA: TGTGCCAGCACCGCCCCCGGAGGGCTGGAGACCCAGTACTTC
CDR3: CASTAPGGLETQYF

D: NA
V: TRBV7-9
J: TRBJ1-4
size: NA
DNA: TGTGCCAGCAGCTTAGCGGTACAGCTAATCTCAACTAATGAAAAACTGTTTTTT
CDR3: CASSLAVQLISTNEKLFF

D: TRBD1
V: TRBV30
J: TRBJ1-2
size: NA
DNA: TGTGCCTGGACCCAGGGGGCACAGGGCTACACCTTC
CDR3: CAWTQGAQGYTF

D: TRBD2
V: TRBV7-2
J: TRBJ2-3
size: NA
DNA: TGTGCCAGCAGCTTAGAGCTAGCGGGGGAAGATACGCAGTATTTT
CDR3: CASSLELAGEDTQYF

D: NA
V: TRBV4-1
J: TRBJ1-5
size: once
DNA: TGCGCCAGCAGCCAAGTCCCTCCTCAGCCCCAGCATTTT
CDR3: CASSQVPPQPQHF

D: TRBD1
V: TRBV2
J: TRBJ1-1
size: NA
DNA: TGTGCCAGCAGCATACAGGGGGACACTGAAGCTTTCTTT
CDR3: CASSIQGDTEAFF

D: TRBD2
V: TRBV18
J: TRBJ2-5
size: NA
DNA: TGTGCCAGCTCACTATCAGCGGGGGCGGAAGAGACCCAGTACTTC
CDR3: CASSLSAGAEETQYF

D: NA
V: TRBV6-5
J: TRBJ1-6
size: NA
DNA: TGTGCCAGCAGCGTAGAGAGCTCCTATAATTCACCCCTCCACTTT
CDR3: CASSVESSYNSPLHF

D: NA
V: TRBV28
J: TRBJ2-2
size: NA
DNA: TGTGCCAGCACGGGTCGCTTAAAGGGAGGAACCGGGGAGCTGTTTTTT
CDR3: CASTGRLKGGTGELFF

D: TRBD1
V: TRBV7-2
J: TRBJ1-6
size: NA
DNA: TGTGCCAGCAGGAATGGGGGACAGTATAATTCACCCCTCCACTTT
CDR3: CASRNGGQYNSPLHF

D: TRBD1
V: TRBV9
J: TRBJ1-2
size: NA
DNA: TGTGCCAGCAGCGCGGACCCCGGGACAGGGGCACACTATGGCTACACCTTC
CDR3: CASSADPGTGAHYGYTF

D: TRBD2
V: TRBV12-5
J: TRBJ2-2
size: NA
DNA: TGTGCTAGTGGTCCACCCCCGGGGGGGCCGAACACCGGGGAGCTGTTTTTT
CDR3: CASGPPPGGPNTGELFF

D: NA
V: TRBV2
J: TRBJ1-6
size: NA
DNA: TGTGCCAGCAGTGAAGCGTACGGGATGAATTCACCCCTCCACTTT
CDR3: CASSEAYGMNSPLHF

D: TRBD1
V: TRBV18
J: TRBJ2-7
size: NA
DNA: TGTGCCAGCTCACCGGGGACAGACAGCTCCTACGAGCAGTACTTC
CDR3: CASSPGTDSSYEQYF

D: TRBD1
V: TRBV19
J: TRBJ1-5
size: NA
DNA: TGTGCCAGTACTTCCCCCGGGACAGGGAATCAGCCCCAGCATTTT
CDR3: CASTSPGTGNQPQHF